This TCR beta chain comes out of a study of early stage breast cancer tumors. Whole-study findings and limits: In 14 of 16 patients, blood comparison separated tumor from normal breast. Chain pairing and CD4, CD8 or FOXP3 expression were not captured.

The method was immunoSEQ multiplex PCR; TCRdb's version includes in-frame clones alone and lacks a portion of them. The sample yields 9,000 to 10,000 clones, under 70% seen once. This CDR3 contains 12 residues. Germline V gene data show CDR1 as PRHDT and CDR2 as FYEKMQ (reference sequence). V was cut by 5 bases and J by 11 bases, with 15 bases left in between. Of note for this clone: Antigen specificity is unknown.

The chain couples TRBV13 to TRBJ1-1; D is uncertain. This receptor was obtained from a person between 55 and 69 years old with breast cancer. The sample was breast tumor tissue. The CDR3 protein is CASSPASPRAFF. The DNA of the CDR3 is TGTGCCAGCAGCCCCGCGTCCCCTCGTGCTTTCTTT.